This T cell receptor (beta chain) was recovered during a study of radiation and T cells in renal cell carcinoma. The CDR3 is made up of 19 amino acids. CDR1 SGHTA and CDR2 FQGNSA come from the germline V gene. The junction had 24 bases not matched to a gene; V was cut back by 5 bases and J by 6 bases. This clone is a singleton in its sample. Time point here: blood 2 weeks post-SBRT. Treatment indicated: 15 Gy SBRT to primary tumor, nephrectomy 4 weeks later. After SBRT, blood was collected at 2 and 4 weeks, plus baseline. Sequencing used immunoSEQ multiplex PCR; TCRdb keeps in-frame clones, though not all of them. Here the sample spans around 70,000 clones, 82% being singletons.

Sequenced material: blood, taken from a patient whose treatment included radiotherapy and nephrectomy. The rearrangement links TRBV7-2 to TRBJ1-2, with 7 bases lining up with TRBD1. The TCR was taken from a man in his sixties with renal cell carcinoma. The chain's CDR3 is CASSLNFRDRLHLGNGYTF. CDR3 DNA: TGTGCCAGCAGCCTCAACTTCCGGGACAGACTCCACTTAGGGAATGGCTACACCTTC.